The rows below give T cell receptor beta chains drawn from one sample of a study of cytomegalovirus exposure and HLA in healthy donors. The method was immunoSEQ multiplex PCR; TCRdb's version includes in-frame clones alone and lacks a portion of them. Of 100,000 to 150,000 clones listed, about 80% are singletons. Material: PBMCs. These receptors were taken from a male donor in good health and CMV-seronegative. Both conserved end residues are part of each CDR3. The D gene is left open where the match is weak. Some rows mark clone size as missing; the rest say once, few, many or name a class of expanded clone.

NA	TRBD2	TRBV6-1	TRBJ2-1	TGTGCCAGCAGTCCATGGCTCGGGGGGGATGAGCAGTTCTTC	CASSPWLGGDEQFF
NA	NA	TRBV20-1	TRBJ2-5	TGCAGTCGGCGGTACCAAGAGACCCAGTACTTC	CSRRYQETQYF
NA	NA	TRBV18	TRBJ2-5	TGTGCCAGCTCACCTGAACAGAAAGAGACCCAGTACTTC	CASSPEQKETQYF
NA	TRBD2	TRBV6-6	TRBJ2-7	TGTGCCAGCACCCTGGGACTAGAGGCCAACGAGCAGTACTTC	CASTLGLEANEQYF
NA	NA	TRBV6-1	TRBJ1-5	TGTGCCAGCAGTCTAACCAACGGCAATCAGCCCCAGCATTTT	CASSLTNGNQPQHF
NA	TRBD2	TRBV5-1	TRBJ2-7	TGCGCCAGCAGCCCGGGACTAGCGGGGGAGCAGTACTTC	CASSPGLAGEQYF
few	NA	TRBV10-2	TRBJ2-3	TGCGCCAGCAGCACCAACAGGGCCACAGATACGCAGTATTTT	CASSTNRATDTQYF
NA	NA	TRBV6-5	TRBJ2-7	TGTGCCAGCAGTTTTACCCCAGGCTACGAGCAGTACTTC	CASSFTPGYEQYF
NA	NA	TRBV6-5	TRBJ1-1	TGTGCCAGCAGTTCGGTACGAGAAGCTTTCTTT	CASSSVREAFF
NA	NA	TRBV30	TRBJ2-2	TGTGCCTGGAGTGTAGAGGTAGCCGGTTCCGGGGAGCTGTTTTTT	CAWSVEVAGSGELFF
NA	TRBD1	TRBV11-2	TRBJ2-2	TGTGCCAGCAGCTCGGGACAGGGGCCCGGGGAGCTGTTTTTT	CASSSGQGPGELFF
once	NA	TRBV2	TRBJ1-2	TGTGGGCCACGGGAGGGTGACTATGGCTACACCTTC	CGPREGDYGYTF
few	NA	TRBV7-9	TRBJ2-5	TGTGCCAGCAGCTTAGGGGGCTACCAAGAGACCCAGTACTTC	CASSLGGYQETQYF
NA	NA	TRBV10-3	TRBJ2-7	TGTGCCATCCGGACAGAGTCCTACGAGCAGTACTTC	CAIRTESYEQYF
NA	NA	TRBV10-3	TRBJ2-2	TGTGCCATCAGACCAGGGTCGAGAACCGGGGAGCTGTTTTTT	CAIRPGSRTGELFF
NA	NA	TRBV5-1	TRBJ2-1	TGCGCCAGCAGCTTGGCCAGTGAGCAGTTCTTC	CASSLASEQFF
NA	TRBD1	TRBV5-6	TRBJ1-3	TGTGCCAGCAGCACGGGACAGCTTAACTCTGGAAACACCATATATTTT	CASSTGQLNSGNTIYF
NA	TRBD1	TRBV28	TRBJ1-5	TGTGCCAGCAGTTTAACCGGGACAGATCCCCTGGGCAATCAGCCCCAGCATTTT	CASSLTGTDPLGNQPQHF
NA	TRBD1	TRBV4-1	TRBJ1-2	TGCGCCAGCAGCCAAGGACAGGGGGGACGGGTTAGAGGCTACACCTTC	CASSQGQGGRVRGYTF
NA	NA	TRBV5-1	TRBJ2-7	TGCGCCAGCAGCTTGGTAGGCGGGAAAGCCTACGAGCAGTACTTC	CASSLVGGKAYEQYF
NA	NA	TRBV5-6	TRBJ1-1	TGTGCCAGCAGTGCCAGGATGGACACTGAAGCTTTCTTT	CASSARMDTEAFF
NA	TRBD1	TRBV9	TRBJ2-7	TGTGCCAGCGGCGGAGGGACAGGGACCAGCTCCTACGAGCAGTACTTC	CASGGGTGTSSYEQYF
few	NA	TRBV10-3	TRBJ1-2	TGTGCCATCAGTGAGTCGGACAGCCGCTATGGCTACACCTTC	CAISESDSRYGYTF
NA	NA	TRBV27	TRBJ2-6	TGTGCCAGCAGTTTACGGCGGGGGCCTGGGGCCAACGTCCTGACTTTC	CASSLRRGPGANVLTF
once	NA	TRBV6-5	TRBJ1-2	TGTGCCAGTGGGGGGGGCCCCCCAATTTATGGCTACACCTTC	CASGGGPPIYGYTF
NA	TRBD2	TRBV5-1	TRBJ2-3	TGCGCCAGCAGCCCCGGACTAGCGGGAGCCACAGATACGCAGTATTTT	CASSPGLAGATDTQYF
NA	NA	TRBV5-1	TRBJ1-2	TGCGCCAGCAGCTCGGACTCCGGGCCCCCTGGAGCGGATGGCTACACCTTC	CASSSDSGPPGADGYTF